This entry concerns a single TCR beta chain. Antigen specificity is unknown. Treatment reported: some 19 received Ad26.COV2.S at low or high dose, single or two shots; roughly five received placebo; per-sample allocation not given. Collection of the samples took place on day 63 after the first injection of vaccine or placebo. These data originate in a study of Ad26.COV2.S vaccination and SARS-CoV-2 variants. Sequencing was performed with immunoSEQ multiplex PCR; in TCRdb, only in-frame clones are kept and a portion is missing. The sample carries around 450,000 clones, 89% recorded once. Study conclusions and caveats: Spike-specific TCR breadth was greater after Ad26.COV2.S than placebo.

CDR1 is MNHNY and CDR2 is SVGAGI in the germline V gene (reference sequence). The germline V and J ends were trimmed by 6 bases and 5 bases, with 17 bases remaining between them. This CDR3 contains 16 residues. This TCR was sampled from a person between 18 and 59 years old who received the Ad26.COV2.S COVID-19 vaccine or a placebo. The chain uses TRBV6-6 and TRBJ1-6; a possible D gene is TRBD1 (6 bases). The sequenced sample was peripheral blood, obtained in a trial of Ad26.COV2.S vaccine versus placebo. CDR3 bases: TGTGCCAGCAGCCAGACAGGCAGTCGTGATAATTCACCCCTCCACTTT. Its translation: CASSQTGSRDNSPLHF.